This T cell receptor beta chain was recorded in a study of shared clonotypes between healthy human individuals. Trimming cost V 6 bases and J 2 bases, with 11 bases left between them. There are 13 residues in the CDR3. Germline loops: CDR1 SGHDT, CDR2 YYEEEE. Data came from immunoSEQ multiplex PCR; TCRdb stores just in-frame clones and leaves some out. This table has about 2.5 million clones, 85% to 95% appearing once. Material for sequencing was naive CD4+ T cells from PBMCs. Described subset: CD45RA+ positively selected. The sequence was obtained from a man aged 18 to 29 in good health. Some clones in this sample may be carry-over from other donors' samples. The gene calls are TRBV5-6 and TRBJ1-2, with D possibly being TRBD1 (5 bases). CDR3 sequence (DNA): TGTGCCAGCAAAATGGGGCAGAACTATGGCTACACCTTC. This encodes CASKMGQNYGYTF. Variable domain in full (rest from reference TRBV5-6 and TRBJ1-2): DAGVTQSPTHLIKTRGQQVTLRCSPKSGHDTVSWYQQALGQGPQFIFQYYEEEERQRGNFPDRFSGHQFPNYSSELNVNALLLGDSALYLCASKMGQNYGYTFGSGTRLTVV.